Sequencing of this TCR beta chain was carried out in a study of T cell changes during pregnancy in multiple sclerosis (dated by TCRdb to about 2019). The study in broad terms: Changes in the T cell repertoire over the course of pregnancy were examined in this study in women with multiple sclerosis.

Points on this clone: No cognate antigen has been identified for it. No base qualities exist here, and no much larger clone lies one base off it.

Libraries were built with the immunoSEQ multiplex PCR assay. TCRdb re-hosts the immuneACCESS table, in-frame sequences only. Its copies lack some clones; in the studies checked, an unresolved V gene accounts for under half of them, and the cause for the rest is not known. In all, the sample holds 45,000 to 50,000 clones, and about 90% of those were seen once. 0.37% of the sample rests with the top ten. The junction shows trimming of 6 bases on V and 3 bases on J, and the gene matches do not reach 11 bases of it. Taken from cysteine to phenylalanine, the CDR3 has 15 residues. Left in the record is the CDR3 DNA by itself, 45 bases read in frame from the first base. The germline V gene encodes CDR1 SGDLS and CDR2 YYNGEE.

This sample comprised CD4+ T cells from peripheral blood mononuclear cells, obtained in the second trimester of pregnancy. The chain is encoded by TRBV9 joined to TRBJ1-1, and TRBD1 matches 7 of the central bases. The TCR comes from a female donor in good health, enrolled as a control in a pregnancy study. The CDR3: CASTLDPQGDTEAFF. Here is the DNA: TGTGCCAGCACGCTAGACCCCCAGGGGGACACTGAAGCTTTCTTT.